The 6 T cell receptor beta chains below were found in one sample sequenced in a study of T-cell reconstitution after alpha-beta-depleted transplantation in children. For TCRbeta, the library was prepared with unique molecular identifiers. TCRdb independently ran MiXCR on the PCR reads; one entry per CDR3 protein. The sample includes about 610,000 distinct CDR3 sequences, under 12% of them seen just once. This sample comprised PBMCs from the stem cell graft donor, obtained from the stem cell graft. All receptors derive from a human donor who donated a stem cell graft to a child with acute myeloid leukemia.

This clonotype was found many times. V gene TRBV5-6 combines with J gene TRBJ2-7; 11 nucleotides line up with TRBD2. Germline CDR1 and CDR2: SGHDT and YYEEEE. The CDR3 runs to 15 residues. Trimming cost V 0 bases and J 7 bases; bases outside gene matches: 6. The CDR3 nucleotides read TGTGCCAGCAGCTTGGCAGGGACTAGCGGTACGGAGCAGTACTTC. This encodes CASSLAGTSGTEQYF.

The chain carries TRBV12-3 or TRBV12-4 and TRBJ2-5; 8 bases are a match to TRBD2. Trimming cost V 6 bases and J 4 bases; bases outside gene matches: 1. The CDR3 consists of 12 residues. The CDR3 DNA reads TGTGCCAGCAGCGGGGGGGGAGAGACCCAGTACTTC. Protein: CASSGGGETQYF.

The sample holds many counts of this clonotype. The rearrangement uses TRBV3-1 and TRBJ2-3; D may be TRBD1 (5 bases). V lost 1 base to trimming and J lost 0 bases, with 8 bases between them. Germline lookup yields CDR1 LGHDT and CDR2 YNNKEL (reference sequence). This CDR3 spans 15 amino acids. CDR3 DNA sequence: TGTGCCAGCAGCCAAGGGGGCTCTAGCACAGATACGCAGTATTTT. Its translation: CASSQGGSSTDTQYF.

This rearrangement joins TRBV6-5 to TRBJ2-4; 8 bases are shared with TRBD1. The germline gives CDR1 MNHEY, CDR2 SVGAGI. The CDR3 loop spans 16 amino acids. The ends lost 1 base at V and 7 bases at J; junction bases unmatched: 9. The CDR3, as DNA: TGTGCCAGCAGTTACTTGACAGGGGCCGGTCGGAACATTCAGTACTTC. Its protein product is CASSYLTGAGRNIQYF.

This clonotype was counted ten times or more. The CDR3 nucleotides are TGCAGCGTTGAAGAAAGGGCCGATTTTGAGCAGTTCTTC. Translation: CSVEERADFEQFF. The gene calls are TRBV29-1 and TRBJ2-1; the D is unclear. The CDR3 has 13 residues. The V gene's germline CDR1 is SQVTM and CDR2 ANQGSEA. Trimming took 0 bases from V and 9 from J, leaving 12 bases between them.

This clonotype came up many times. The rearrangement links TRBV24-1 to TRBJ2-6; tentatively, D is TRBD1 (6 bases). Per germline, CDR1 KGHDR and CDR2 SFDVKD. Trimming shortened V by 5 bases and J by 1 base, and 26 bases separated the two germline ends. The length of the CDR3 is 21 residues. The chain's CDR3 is CATSGYYTGTPSPSGANVLTF. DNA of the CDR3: TGTGCCACCAGTGGTTACTACACAGGGACCCCTTCCCCTTCTGGGGCCAACGTCCTGACTTTC.